The rows below give T cell receptor beta chains drawn from one sample of a study of early T cells in non-severe SARS-CoV-2 infection. TCRdb re-analysed the 5' RACE reads in MiXCR, keeping a single row per CDR3 protein. Of 85,000 to 100,000 distinct CDR3 sequences in the sample, 9.5% to 12% were seen once. The sequenced sample consisted of whole blood. These receptors came from an adult who was a healthcare worker with PCR-confirmed SARS-CoV-2 infection or an uninfected control (not recorded which). Both conserved end residues are trimmed from each CDR3.

>TRBJ2-5|TRBV29-1
SVKGLKETQY
>TRBJ2-2|TRBV7-7
ASSLGGSRTGELF
>TRBJ2-2|TRBV29-1
SVSPGVGGELF
>TRBJ1-2|TRBV3-1
ASSPSGEDRGYT
>TRBJ2-3|TRBV20-1
SAVTSSSGGTQY
>TRBJ2-7|TRBV6-1
ASYYRGASYEQY
>TRBJ1-1|TRBV5-4
ASSLTTRLWTEAF
>TRBJ1-2|TRBV3-2
ASSQAGARGSYGYT
>TRBJ2-1|TRBV5-6
ASSLGTFVSPSRKWNEQF
>TRBJ2-2|TRBV5-5
ASSFGPRELF
>TRBJ1-2|TRBV5-5
ASSLVTVASYGYT
>TRBJ2-1|TRBV5-1
ASTAPPASGAYNEQF
>TRBJ2-2|TRBV2
ASKKTGYNTGELF
>TRBJ2-1|TRBV7-9
ASSPQDWTSGYNEQF
>TRBJ2-3|TRBV20-1
SATTSGTHYTDTQY
>TRBJ2-3|TRBV19
ASMELASTDTQY
>TRBJ2-7|TRBV3-1
ASSGSRATYEQY
>TRBJ1-2|TRBV5-4
ASSLSGQGSFYYGYT
>TRBJ2-2|TRBV5-1
ASSHGLAGTGELF
>TRBJ1-2|TRBV7-2
ASSDSGTPSNYGYT
>TRBJ2-7|TRBV20-1
SARTGDSYEQY
>TRBJ1-3|TRBV5-4
ASSLRQASRRNTIY
>TRBJ1-1|TRBV5-1
ASSLGPRETEAF
>TRBJ2-1|TRBV20-1
SARDKASGRRNEQF
>TRBJ2-2|TRBV12-3/TRBV12-4
ASSPLEGLAGENTGELF
>TRBJ1-1|TRBV7-3
ASSPSYGTDEAF
>TRBJ1-2|TRBV5-1
ASTQSQGYGYT
>TRBJ2-3|TRBV20-1
SARTSGRTDTQY
>TRBJ1-5|TRBV3-1
ASSRGTAHQPQH
>TRBJ1-1|TRBV4-1
ASSQGEGGRTEAF
>TRBJ1-2|TRBV3-1
ASSPLGGQINYGYT
>TRBJ1-5|TRBV12-3/TRBV12-4
ASSLDSYRNQPQH
>TRBJ1-4|TRBV6-6
ASSYLSLHGGEKLF
>TRBJ1-2|TRBV25-1
ASSESYGYT
>TRBJ2-7|TRBV20-1
SAQTSAIAYEQY
>TRBJ2-5|TRBV29-1
SVERVETQY
>TRBJ2-1|TRBV6-5
ASSYSGTPYNEQF
>TRBJ2-1|TRBV14
ASSQDTSYNEQF
>TRBJ2-7|TRBV18
ASSPGTAGSYEQY
>TRBJ1-5|TRBV20-1
SARGPHGNQPQH
>TRBJ1-3|TRBV18
ASSPGTAGNTIY
>TRBJ1-2|TRBV6-1
ASSEALSQGANGYT
>TRBJ2-1|TRBV24-1
ATSDLHQGQVNSGSSYNEQF
>TRBJ1-5|TRBV7-8
ASSQSGDTGVERQPQH
>TRBJ1-1|TRBV12-3/TRBV12-4
ASSLVGTLNTEAF
>TRBJ1-3|TRBV6-6
ASSYQDGGSGNTIY